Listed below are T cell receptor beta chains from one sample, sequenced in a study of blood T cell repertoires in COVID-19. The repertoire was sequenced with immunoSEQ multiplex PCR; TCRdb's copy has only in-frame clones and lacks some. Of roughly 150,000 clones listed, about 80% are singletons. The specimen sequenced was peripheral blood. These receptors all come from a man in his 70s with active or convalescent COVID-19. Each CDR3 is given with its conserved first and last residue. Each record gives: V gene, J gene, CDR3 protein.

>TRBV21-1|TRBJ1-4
CASSKALLGTYPPATNEKLFF
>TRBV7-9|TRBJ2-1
CASSLEPSGSSYNEQFF
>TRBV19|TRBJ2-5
CASSNLGGSGTQYF
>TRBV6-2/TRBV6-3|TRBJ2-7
CASSYGDTGLADSYEQYF
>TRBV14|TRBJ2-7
CASSHLPGQGANSYEQYF
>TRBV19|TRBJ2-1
CASSSGGGGVPEQFF
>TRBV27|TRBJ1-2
CASSFGDRGNSGYTF
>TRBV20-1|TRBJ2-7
CSGQGAYEQYF
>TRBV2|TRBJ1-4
CASSEGRAEKLFF
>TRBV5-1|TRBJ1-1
CASSTETDRVNTEAFF
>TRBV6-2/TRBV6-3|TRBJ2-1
CASSPWREYNEQFF
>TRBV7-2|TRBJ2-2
CASSPTSGRDGELFF
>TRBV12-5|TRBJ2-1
CASGLGLAGVEQFF
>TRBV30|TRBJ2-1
CAWGKPPGLAQFF
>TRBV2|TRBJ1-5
CASSGDRSIQPQHF
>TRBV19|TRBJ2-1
CASSIKLAGAQRYNEQFF
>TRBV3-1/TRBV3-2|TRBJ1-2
CASSHAGQGFF
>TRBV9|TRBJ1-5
CASSYRPEGPQHF
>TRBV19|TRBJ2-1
CASSTRDRGNEQFF
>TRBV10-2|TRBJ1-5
CASGRTGDQPQHF
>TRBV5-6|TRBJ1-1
CASSETTGGSAEAFF
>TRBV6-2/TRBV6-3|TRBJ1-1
CASSTETRSGTEAFF
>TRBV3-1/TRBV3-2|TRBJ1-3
CASSRQGAGNTIYF
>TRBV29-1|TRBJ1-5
CSVGDSLNQPQHF
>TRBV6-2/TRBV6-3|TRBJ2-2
CASSGAALRDTGELFF
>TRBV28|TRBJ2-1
CASASGAHEQFF
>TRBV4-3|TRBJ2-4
CASSQRQGGENIQYF
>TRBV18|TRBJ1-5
CASSPGQGNQPQHF
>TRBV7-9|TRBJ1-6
CASSLQGAPSPLHF
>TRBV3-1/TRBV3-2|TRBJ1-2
CASSQDRGSYGYTF
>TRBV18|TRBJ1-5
CASSPSGEPQPQHF
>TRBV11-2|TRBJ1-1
CASSFTQGAEAFF
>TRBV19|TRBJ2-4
CASSTDSRIQYF
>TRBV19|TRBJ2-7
CATEDRVFSYEQYF
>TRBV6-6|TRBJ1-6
CASSRQGWSYNSPLHF
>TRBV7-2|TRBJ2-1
CASSLVGGTGINEQFF
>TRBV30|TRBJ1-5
CAWSVVGEGNQPQHF
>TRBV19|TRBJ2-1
CASTPTSGTYNEQFF
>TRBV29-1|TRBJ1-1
CSVSAGTNTEAFF
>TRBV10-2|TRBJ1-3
CASSLQGAGNTIYF
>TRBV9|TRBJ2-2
CASSVARIAGELFF
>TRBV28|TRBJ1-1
CATGGRVGTEAFF
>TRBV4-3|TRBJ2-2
CASSQDWASGSGTGELFF
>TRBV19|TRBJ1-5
CASSIDHLGGGNQPQHF
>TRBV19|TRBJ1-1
CASRNQGGNTEAFF